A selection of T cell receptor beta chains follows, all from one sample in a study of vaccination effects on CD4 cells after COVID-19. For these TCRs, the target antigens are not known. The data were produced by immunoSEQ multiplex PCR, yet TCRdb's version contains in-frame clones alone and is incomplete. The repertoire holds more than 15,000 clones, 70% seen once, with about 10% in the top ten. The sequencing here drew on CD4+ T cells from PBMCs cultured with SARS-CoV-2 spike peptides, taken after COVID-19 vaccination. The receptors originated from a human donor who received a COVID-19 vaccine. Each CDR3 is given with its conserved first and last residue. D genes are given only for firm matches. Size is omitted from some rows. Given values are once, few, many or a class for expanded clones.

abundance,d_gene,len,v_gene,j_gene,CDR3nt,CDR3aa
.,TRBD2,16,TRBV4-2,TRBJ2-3,TGTGCCAGCAGCCAACCAGGGAGGGGTAGCACAGATACGCAGTATTTT,CASSQPGRGSTDTQYF
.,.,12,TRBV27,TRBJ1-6,TGTGCCAGCAGGCATGAGTTTTTACCCCTCCACTTT,CASRHEFLPLHF
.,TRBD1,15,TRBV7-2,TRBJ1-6,TGTGCCAGCAGCTTAGCTGGGGGGACAGTGTCACCCCTCCACTTT,CASSLAGGTVSPLHF
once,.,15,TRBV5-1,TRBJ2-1,TGCGCCAGCAGCTTGGCCTCATTATTCTACAATGAGCAGTTCTTC,CASSLASLFYNEQFF
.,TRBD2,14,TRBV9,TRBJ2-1,TGTGCCAGCAGCGTAGATAGCGGGGCACTTGAGCAGTTCTTC,CASSVDSGALEQFF
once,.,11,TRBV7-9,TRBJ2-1,TGTGCCAGCAGCTTAGCGGATGAGCAGTTCTTC,CASSLADEQFF
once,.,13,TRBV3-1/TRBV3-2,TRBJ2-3,TGTGCCAGCAGCCAAGTTATTCTAGATACGCAGTATTTT,CASSQVILDTQYF
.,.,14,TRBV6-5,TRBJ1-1,TGTGCCAGCAGTAGACGACAGTCAAACACTGAAGCTTTCTTT,CASSRRQSNTEAFF
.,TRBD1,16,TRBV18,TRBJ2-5,TGTGCCAGCTCACCACCGGGACAGGGGGGACAAGAGACCCAGTACTTC,CASSPPGQGGQETQYF
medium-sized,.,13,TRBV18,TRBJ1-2,TGTGCCAGCTCACCAAGTTTGGACATTGGCTACACCTTC,CASSPSLDIGYTF
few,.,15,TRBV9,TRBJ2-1,TGTGCCAGCAGCTATGACGGGAGCTCCTACAATGAGCAGTTCTTC,CASSYDGSSYNEQFF
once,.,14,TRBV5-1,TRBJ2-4,TGCGCCAGCAGCTTGGGGGGAGCCCGGAGCATTCAGTACTTC,CASSLGGARSIQYF